This passage covers 13 T cell receptor beta chains from one sample sequenced in a study of shared clonotypes between healthy human individuals. Clones were sequenced by immunoSEQ multiplex PCR, and TCRdb holds only the in-frame ones, with some missing. The sample lists millions of clones, approximately 94% occurring once. Cells designated naive CD8 were CD45RO-negative and were positively selected for CCR7, with terminally differentiated effector memory CD45RA+ cells excluded. The sequenced sample consisted of naive CD8+ T cells sorted from blood. The receptors here all came from a young man in good health.

This clone was picked up one time. The chain joins TRBV4-1 to TRBJ1-1; TRBD1 aligns across 7 bases. The CDR3 is 17 residues long. Germline V gene lookup returns CDR1 MGHRA and CDR2 YSYEKL. V lost 1 base, J lost 2 bases, and 10 bases stayed unmatched. The CDR3: CASSQGAMGQLNTEAFF. Here the CDR3 DNA reads TGCGCCAGCAGCCAAGGCGCAATGGGACAGCTCAACACTGAAGCTTTCTTT.

The genes are TRBV5-1 and TRBJ2-5, with a tentative D call TRBD2 (6 bases). The J call could be wrong; TRBJ2-7 is a better fit for the DNA end. The CDR3 has 16 amino acids. CDR1 and CDR2 from the germline V gene are SGHRS and YFSETQ. The CDR3 spells CASGFEAGGVIDEQYF. Here the CDR3 DNA reads TGCGCCAGCGGATTCGAGGCCGGAGGGGTCATCGACGAGCAGTACTTC.

The CDR3 sequence is CASSGDQETQYF. CDR3 nucleotide sequence: TGTGCCAGCAGTGGGGACCAAGAGACCCAGTACTTC. The chain carries TRBV2 and TRBJ2-5; D uncertain. CDR1 and CDR2 (germline): SNHLY, FYNNEI. The CDR3 loop spans 12 amino acids. Trimming shortened V by 4 bases and J by 0 bases, and 3 bases separated the two germline ends.

CDR3 DNA sequence: TGTGCCAGTAGTATAGATTTGACCTCTTTCCCCTATGGCTACACCTTC. Translated: CASSIDLTSFPYGYTF. V and J are TRBV19 and TRBJ1-2, with D unclear. The V end was cut by 0 bases, the J end by 4 bases, with 15 bases between. From germline, CDR1 is LNHDA and CDR2 SQIVND (reference sequence). The CDR3 runs to 16 residues. Full variable domain (missing parts from reference TRBV19 and TRBJ1-2): DGGITQSPKYLFRKEGQNVTLSCEQNLNHDAMYWYRQDPGQGLRLIYYSQIVNDFQKGDIAEGYSVSREKKESFPLTVTSAQKNPTAFYLCASSIDLTSFPYGYTFGSGTRLTVV.

Points on this clone: Germline is not matched at one junction end, which may reflect a read error. The V gene is TRBV7-7, the J gene TRBJ2-7, with TRBD1 matching 7 bases. This CDR3 region has 13 residues. Germline V CDR1 and CDR2: SSHAT, FNYEAQ (reference sequence). The CDR3 protein is CASRGQNYYEQYF. CDR3 in DNA: TGTGCTAGCAGGGGACAGAACTACTACGAGCAGTACTTC.

The gene calls are TRBV6-5 and TRBJ2-7, with D perhaps matching TRBD1 (5 bases). V gave up 2 bases and J gave up 5 bases, with 16 bases separating them. CDR1 is MNHEY, CDR2 SVGAGI, per germline. The CDR3 is made up of 15 amino acids. The CDR3 protein is CASSYRAGYQDEQYF. CDR3 nucleotide sequence: TGTGCCAGCAGTTACCGGGCAGGGTACCAAGACGAGCAGTACTTC.

This sequence joins TRBV28 and TRBJ2-5; a weak D match, TRBD1 (6 bases). The CDR3 totals 17 residues. V shed 5 bases and J shed 1 base, with 20 bases lying between them. CDR1 and CDR2 (germline): MDHEN, SYDVKM. The CDR3 sequence is CASSPPGLKGGQETQYF. The CDR3 DNA is TGTGCCAGCAGTCCTCCGGGCCTTAAAGGGGGCCAAGAGACCCAGTACTTC.

V usage is TRBV11-2 and J usage is TRBJ1-1; the D is unclear. V was pared by 0 bases and J by 10 bases, with 12 bases between. Germline values: CDR1 SGHAT, CDR2 FQNNGV. This CDR3 contains 13 residues. The CDR3 loop reads CASSLDLDLIAFF. Here the CDR3 DNA reads TGTGCCAGCAGCTTAGATCTGGACTTGATAGCTTTCTTT.

The chain uses TRBV28 and TRBJ1-1; TRBD1 is a possible D gene (6 bases). V lost 7 bases, J lost 0 bases, and 15 bases lay in between. Germline assignment: CDR1 MDHEN and CDR2 SYDVKM. CDR3 length equals 15 residues. This chain's CDR3 is CASMGLDRMNTEAFF. The CDR3 DNA is TGTGCCAGCATGGGCCTGGACAGAATGAACACTGAAGCTTTCTTT.

J is TRBJ1-2 and V is TRBV27, with D unclear. Germline CDR1 MNHEY, CDR2 SMNVEV (reference sequence). Trimming removed 5 bases from V and 8 bases from J, with 24 bases in between. There are 16 residues in the CDR3. The DNA for the CDR3 is TGTGCCAGCAGTCCCCCCCGGGTCTCCTTCCCATCGGGCTACACCTTC. Translation gives CASSPPRVSFPSGYTF.

This clone was seen only once. The chain carries TRBV5-6 and TRBJ2-7; perhaps TRBD2 as D (5 bases). V was trimmed by 3 bases and J by 7 bases, leaving 14 bases between them. The CDR3 contains 13 residues. CDR1 and CDR2 from the germline V gene are SGHDT and YYEEEE. CDR3 in DNA: TGTGCCAGCAGCTGGCAAGGTCCGGGGGAGCAGTACTTC. This translates into CASSWQGPGEQYF.

The chain has TRBV6-6 and TRBJ2-4; TRBD1 agrees at 8 bases. CDR3 length: 11 residues. The V gene's germline CDR1 is MNHNY and CDR2 SVGAGI (reference sequence). J was trimmed by 12 bases and V by 6 bases; bases with no gene match: 4. The CDR3, as DNA: TGTGCCAGCAGGACAGGGGACAATCAGTACTTC. Amino acids: CASRTGDNQYF.

With respect to this clone: Other nucleotide sequences from this sample produce the same CDR3. The rearrangement uses TRBV10-2 and TRBJ2-7; D is uncertain. Trimming cost V 1 base and J 4 bases, with 2 bases left between them. The CDR3 has 11 residues. Germline V gives CDR1 WSHSY, CDR2 SAAADI. CDR3 nucleotide sequence: TGCGCCAGCAGTGAGTATTACGAGCAGTACTTC. Its translation: CASSEYYEQYF.